The 23 T cell receptor beta chains presented below share a single source sample, sequenced in a study of shared clonotypes between healthy human individuals. Here immunoSEQ multiplex PCR was the method, and the copy in TCRdb shows in-frame clones only, minus some. The profile shows 2,500,000 or so clones, around nine tenths of them singletons. The source material was naive CD4+ T cells sorted from blood. Sample subset: CD45RA+ positively selected. The receptors were sampled from a man younger than 30 in good health.

This clone was detected only once. This chain connects TRBV5-6 to TRBJ2-2; a possible D gene is TRBD2 (5 bases). V shed 2 bases and J shed 1 base, with 9 bases lying between them. Germline CDR1 and CDR2: SGHDT and YYEEEE. This CDR3 has 15 residues. The CDR3 nucleotides read TGTGCCAGCAGCTTTCGAAGCGGGAACACCGGGGAGCTGTTTTTT. It codes for CASSFRSGNTGELFF.

This chain's CDR3 is CASSLGTGRNEQFF. The CDR3, as DNA: TGTGCCAGCAGCTTAGGGACAGGGCGCAATGAGCAGTTCTTC. The chain uses TRBV7-9 and TRBJ2-1; 8 bases are a match to TRBD1. The CDR3 has 14 residues. V lost 1 base, J lost 6 bases, and 2 bases stayed unmatched. Germline V lookup: CDR1 SEHNR, CDR2 FQNEAQ (reference sequence).

A single count supports this clone. The chain joins TRBV6-5 to TRBJ2-7; a weak D match, TRBD2 (7 bases). V was trimmed by 10 bases and J by 2 bases, leaving 15 bases between them. This CDR3 contains 13 residues. Germline loops: CDR1 MNHEY, CDR2 SVGAGI. This CDR3 is CATARGATYEQYF. The CDR3 DNA is TGTGCCACCGCTCGGGGGGCCACCTACGAGCAGTACTTC.

The chain joins TRBV2 to TRBJ1-4; D is ambiguous. This CDR3 region has 13 residues. The germline V gene encodes CDR1 SNHLY and CDR2 FYNNEI. The V gene lost 7 bases and the J gene lost 7 bases, with 13 bases spanning the gap. As DNA, the CDR3 is TGTGCCAGCATTCGGGAGATCGGTGAAAAACTGTTTTTT. Its protein product is CASIREIGEKLFF.

The chain couples TRBV5-4 to TRBJ2-1; D remains unclear. Germline lookup yields CDR1 SGHNT and CDR2 YYREEE (reference sequence). The CDR3 is made up of 15 amino acids. The germline V and J ends were trimmed by 0 bases and 0 bases, with 7 bases remaining between them. The CDR3 nucleotides are TGTGCCAGCAGCTTGGTGGTGAGCTCCTACAATGAGCAGTTCTTC. Translating gives CASSLVVSSYNEQFF.

With regard to this clone: This sample also contains other DNA sequences that code for the same CDR3. The chain carries TRBV5-1 and TRBJ2-3; TRBD1 agrees at 10 bases. The germline V gene has CDR1 SGHRS and CDR2 YFSETQ. V lost 0 bases to trimming and J lost 3 bases; unmatched junction nucleotides: 4. This CDR3 has 16 residues. CDR3 protein: CASSLGGQGVTDTQYF. The CDR3 coding sequence is TGCGCCAGCAGCTTGGGTGGACAGGGGGTGACAGATACGCAGTATTTT.

V usage is TRBV6-5 and J usage is TRBJ2-7, with 11 bases matching TRBD2. CDR1 MNHEY and CDR2 SVGAGI come from the germline V gene. The V segment lost 4 bases and the J segment 6 bases; nucleotides outside the gene matches: 8. The CDR3 is made up of 15 amino acids. The CDR3 DNA follows: TGTGCCAGCAGTTCAGCGACTAGCGGGAAACTCGAGCAGTACTTC. Its translation: CASSSATSGKLEQYF.

V and J are TRBV4-1 and TRBJ1-2; D gene unclear. The V and J ends lost 1 base and 0 bases respectively, with 9 bases between them. Germline values: CDR1 MGHRA, CDR2 YSYEKL. The CDR3 extends over 15 amino acids. The CDR3: CASSQALSSNYGYTF. The DNA of the CDR3 is TGCGCCAGCAGCCAAGCCCTGTCTTCTAACTATGGCTACACCTTC.

CDR3 sequence reads: CASSQDITGELFF. The CDR3 nucleotides are TGCGCCAGCAGCCAAGATATCACCGGGGAGCTGTTTTTT. The rearrangement uses TRBV4-1 and TRBJ2-2; no firm D call. There are 13 residues in the CDR3. Trimming removed 0 bases at V and 4 bases at J, with 3 bases between. Germline V gives CDR1 MGHRA, CDR2 YSYEKL.

In the case of this clone: Additional DNA sequences in this sample encode the identical CDR3. V gene TRBV5-4 combines with J gene TRBJ2-5; no clear D gene. V lost 0 bases and J lost 5, with 5 bases in between. This CDR3 spans 12 amino acids. Germline-derived CDR1 and CDR2 are SGHNT and YYREEE (reference sequence). The CDR3 region has the DNA TGTGCCAGCAGCTTGGCCTTGGAGACCCAGTACTTC. The encoded protein is CASSLALETQYF.

This clone is a singleton in its sample. The chain joins TRBV9 to TRBJ2-7; tentative D call: TRBD2 (6 bases). The germline V and J ends were trimmed by 0 bases and 5 bases, with 15 bases remaining between them. The V gene's germline CDR1 is SGDLS and CDR2 YYNGEE. This CDR3 has 15 amino acids. CDR3 protein: CASSVGGQGGHEQYF. DNA for the CDR3: TGTGCCAGCAGCGTAGGCGGGCAGGGAGGCCACGAGCAGTACTTC.

The V and J genes are TRBV23-1 and TRBJ1-1, with 9 nucleotides matching TRBD1. TRBV23-1 belongs to the ORF category, with a function that is uncertain. There are 18 residues in the CDR3. V lost 0 bases to trimming and J lost 9 bases; unmatched junction nucleotides: 17. CDR3 sequence: CASSQSQTSFDRGNKAFF. Written as DNA, the CDR3 is TGCGCCAGCAGTCAATCTCAAACTTCCTTTGACAGGGGGAATAAAGCTTTCTTT.

The rearrangement links TRBV6-5 to TRBJ1-1; D is perhaps TRBD1 (6 bases). From germline, CDR1 is MNHEY and CDR2 SVGAGI. This CDR3 is 12 amino acids long. The germline V and J ends were trimmed by 6 bases and 5 bases, with 10 bases remaining between them. The DNA for the CDR3 is TGTGCCAGCAGGGAGGGGGTAACTGAAGCTTTCTTT. Amino acid sequence: CASREGVTEAFF.

Regarding this clone: Other DNA variants within this sample encode the same CDR3. This sequence joins TRBV9 and TRBJ2-3; 11 bases align to TRBD2. After removal of 2 bases from V and 5 bases from J, the junction contained 1 base not matched to a gene. Germline values: CDR1 SGDLS, CDR2 YYNGEE. The CDR3 extends over 14 amino acids. CDR3 in amino acids: CASSVGLAEDTQYF. For the CDR3, the DNA is TGTGCCAGCAGCGTGGGACTAGCGGAAGATACGCAGTATTTT.

This chain joins TRBV7-2 and TRBJ2-7; the match to TRBD2 covers 11 bases. The CDR3 consists of 15 residues. V lost 3 bases and J lost 2; bases outside the gene matches: 3. Germline V gene lookup returns CDR1 SGHTA and CDR2 FQGNSA. The DNA of the CDR3 is TGTGCCAGCAGCTTTAGCGGGGGGGTCCCCTACGAGCAGTACTTC. The encoded protein is CASSFSGGVPYEQYF.

J is TRBJ1-1 and V is TRBV28; D uncertain. The length of the CDR3 is 14 residues. V gave up 1 base and J gave up 1 base, with 7 bases separating them. The germline V gene encodes CDR1 MDHEN and CDR2 SYDVKM. The CDR3 nucleotides are TGTGCCAGCAGTTTATCACCAAAGAACACTGAAGCTTTCTTT. Amino acid sequence: CASSLSPKNTEAFF.

On this clone: Distinct nucleotide sequences in the sample also encode this CDR3. The J gene is TRBJ2-1, the V gene TRBV5-1; D unclear. In germline, CDR1 is SGHRS, CDR2 YFSETQ. This CDR3 contains 14 residues. The V end lost 0 bases, the J end lost 4 bases, and 8 bases lay between the germline ends. For the CDR3, the DNA is TGCGCCAGCAGCTTGGAAGGAAGGTACAATGAGCAGTTCTTC. Protein product: CASSLEGRYNEQFF.

The rearrangement links TRBV7-2 to TRBJ1-5; D gene ambiguous. Germline CDR1 reads SGHTA; CDR2 reads FQGNSA. The CDR3 spans 12 residues. Deletions cut 5 bases from V and 7 bases from J, with 9 bases between. This CDR3 is CASSIENQPQHF. The CDR3 DNA reads TGTGCCAGCAGCATAGAGAACCAGCCCCAGCATTTT.

The J gene is TRBJ2-2, the V gene TRBV19; D unresolved. V was clipped by 8 bases and J by 6 bases, with 7 bases between them. The CDR3 spans 11 residues. Germline loops: CDR1 LNHDA, CDR2 SQIVND (reference sequence). CDR3 amino acids: CASLDAGELFF. The CDR3 DNA reads as TGTGCCAGTCTGGACGCCGGGGAGCTGTTTTTT.

The chain has TRBV6-6 and TRBJ1-1, with D hard to call. Germline loops: CDR1 MNHNY, CDR2 SVGAGI (reference sequence). V was cut by 6 bases and J by 8 bases, with 13 bases left in between. CDR3 length equals 12 residues. CDR3 DNA sequence: TGTGCCAGCAGCCCTCCGGCGGGAGAAGCTTTCTTT. This encodes CASSPPAGEAFF.

The chain joins TRBV11-3 to TRBJ2-1; 9 positions match TRBD2. Germline trimming cut 5 bases from V and 8 bases from J; bases unmatched to any gene: 10. The germline V gene has CDR1 SGHNT and CDR2 YENEEA. This CDR3 has 15 amino acids. CDR3 sequence: CASSVALAGFHEQFF. The DNA for the CDR3 is TGTGCCAGCAGCGTAGCCCTAGCGGGGTTTCATGAGCAGTTCTTC.

The CDR3 region has the DNA TGTGCCACCAGCAGACAGGGGGCCTCCTACGAGCAGTACTTC. The encoded protein is CATSRQGASYEQYF. The J gene is TRBJ2-7, the V gene TRBV15; 8 nucleotides line up with TRBD1. With 2 bases clipped from V and 0 bases from J, the junction kept 0 bases outside the gene matches. CDR1 and CDR2 (germline): LNHNV, YYDKDF (reference sequence). The CDR3 extends over 14 amino acids.

This clone was detected once. The J gene is TRBJ1-5, the V gene TRBV6-5, with D possibly TRBD1 on 6 matching bases. Per the germline V gene, CDR1 is MNHEY and CDR2 is SVGAGI. This CDR3 region has 14 residues. Trimming removed 6 bases at V and 2 bases at J, with 11 bases between. The DNA for the CDR3 is TGTGCCAGCAGCCACAGGGAGCGCAATCAGCCCCAGCATTTT. Protein product: CASSHRERNQPQHF.